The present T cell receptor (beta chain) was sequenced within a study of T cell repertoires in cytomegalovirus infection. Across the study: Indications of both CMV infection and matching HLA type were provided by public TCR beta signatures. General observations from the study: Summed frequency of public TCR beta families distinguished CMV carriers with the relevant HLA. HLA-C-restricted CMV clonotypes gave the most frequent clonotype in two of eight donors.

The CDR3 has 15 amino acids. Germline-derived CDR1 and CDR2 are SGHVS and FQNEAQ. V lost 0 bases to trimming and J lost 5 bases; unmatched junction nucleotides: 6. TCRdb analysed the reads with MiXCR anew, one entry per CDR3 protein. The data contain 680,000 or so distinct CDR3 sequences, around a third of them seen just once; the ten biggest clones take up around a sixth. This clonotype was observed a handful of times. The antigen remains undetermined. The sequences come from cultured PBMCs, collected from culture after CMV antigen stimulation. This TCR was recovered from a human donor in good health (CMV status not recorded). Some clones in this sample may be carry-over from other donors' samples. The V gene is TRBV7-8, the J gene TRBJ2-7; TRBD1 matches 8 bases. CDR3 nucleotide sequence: TGTGCCAGCAGCTTAGCGCGGACAGGGATGCACGAGCAGTACTTC. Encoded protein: CASSLARTGMHEQYF.